This TCR beta chain was observed in a study of blood T cell repertoires in COVID-19. For the study at large: PBMCs, B-cell-depleted T cells, or T cells were the source of the cDNA or gDNA that made up the material.

Original methodology: It was from reference gene primer amplification that nucleated cell counts were estimated. Profiled with immunoSEQ multiplex PCR; TCRdb holds only in-frame clones, not every one. The DNA was the basis for D and trimming; V, J and clone size are from that table. This table holds approximately 240,000 clones, 65% to 80% found once. This sequence was found in a woman between 40 and 50 years old with active or convalescent COVID-19. The sample comprised peripheral blood.

CDR3 DNA: TGCAGCGTTGGGGGGCAGGGCGCTTTCTTT. This encodes CSVGGQGAFF. The J gene is TRBJ1-1, the V gene TRBV29-1, with D possibly matching TRBD1 (6 bases). The CDR3 sequence is 10 residues long. Germline CDR1 SQVTM, CDR2 ANQGSEA. Trimming took 4 bases from V and 11 from J, leaving 11 bases between them.